A selection of T cell receptor beta chains follows, all from one sample in a study of CD8 T cells in Susac syndrome. TCRdb fed the immunoSEQ multiplex PCR reads into MiXCR, producing one record per CDR3 protein. The sample includes 200,000 or so distinct CDR3 sequences, 90% to 95% seen only once; the top ten take approximately 0.097%. What was sequenced was CD4+ T cells from PBMCs. These receptors all come from a human donor with multiple sclerosis. The CDR3 runs from the conserved cysteine through the conserved F or W. The D gene is left open where the match is weak. Some rows mark clone size as missing; the rest say once, few, many or name a class of expanded clone.

V	size	J	D	DNA	CDR3
TRBV7-2	.	TRBJ1-2	.	TGTGCCAGCAGCTTATACGGGGATGGCTACACCTTC	CASSLYGDGYTF
TRBV3-1	.	TRBJ2-2	.	TGTGCCAGCAGCCAGGCTTACAACACCGGGGAGCTGTTTTTT	CASSQAYNTGELFF
TRBV3-1	.	TRBJ1-1	.	TGTGCCAGCAGCCAGATTGTTTCGGGGCCCACTGAAGCTTTCTTT	CASSQIVSGPTEAFF
TRBV29-1	.	TRBJ2-3	.	TGCAGCGGATCCAGGGGCAAGAGAGATACGCAGTATTTT	CSGSRGKRDTQYF
TRBV18	.	TRBJ1-2	TRBD1	TGTGCCAGCTCACTAGGGACAGGTTTCTCTAACTATGGCTACACCTTC	CASSLGTGFSNYGYTF
TRBV29-1	.	TRBJ1-5	.	TGCAGCGTTCTTGACAGGAAAGGCCAGCCCCAGCATTTT	CSVLDRKGQPQHF
TRBV7-2	.	TRBJ2-7	.	TGTGCCAGCAGCTTAGCGTCGCTTAGCTCCTACGAGCAGTACTTC	CASSLASLSSYEQYF
TRBV27	.	TRBJ2-7	.	TGTGCCAGCAGTTTTAGTAGCGAGAGCTCCTACGAGCAGTACTTC	CASSFSSESSYEQYF
TRBV7-9	.	TRBJ2-5	.	TGTGCCAGCAGTTTAGTCCGGGAGACCCAGTACTTC	CASSLVRETQYF
TRBV3-1	.	TRBJ2-7	.	TGTGCCAGCAGCCAAGTGAGTGGCGAGCAGTACTTC	CASSQVSGEQYF
TRBV12-3/TRBV12-4	.	TRBJ2-7	.	TGTGCCAGCAGTTTATGGACACCTAGCCGGACCTACGAGCAGTACTTC	CASSLWTPSRTYEQYF
TRBV5-6	once	TRBJ1-2	.	TGTGCCAGCAGCACCTATGAGGGCTACACCTTC	CASSTYEGYTF
TRBV27	.	TRBJ2-1	.	TGTGCCAGCCGGGGACTTCCAAGCTCCTACAATGAGCAGTTCTTC	CASRGLPSSYNEQFF
TRBV5-1	.	TRBJ1-1	.	TGCGCCAGCAGCCGCGCCCCAGAGAACACTGAAGCTTTCTTT	CASSRAPENTEAFF
TRBV2	.	TRBJ1-1	.	TGTGCCAGCAGTGACACTGAAGCTTTCTTT	CASSDTEAFF
TRBV20-1	.	TRBJ2-5	.	TGCAGTGCCTATACCGGTCGCGGCCAAGAGACCCAGTACTTC	CSAYTGRGQETQYF
TRBV18	.	TRBJ2-4	.	TGTGCCAGCTCACCAGCCAACATTCAGTACTTC	CASSPANIQYF
TRBV20-1	.	TRBJ2-7	.	TGCAGTGCTAGACAGGGGCTCACGGGGGACGAGCAGTACTTC	CSARQGLTGDEQYF
TRBV20-1	.	TRBJ1-2	TRBD1	TGCAGTGCTAAAAACCGGGACAGAGCATATGGCTACACCTTC	CSAKNRDRAYGYTF
TRBV3-1	once	TRBJ1-1	.	TGTGCCAGCAGCCAAGGGCCCAGGACGGGCGCAGCTTTCTTT	CASSQGPRTGAAFF
TRBV29-1	.	TRBJ2-2	.	TGCAGCGTTGAACTGCATTTCACCGGGGAGCTGTTTTTT	CSVELHFTGELFF
TRBV29-1	.	TRBJ2-1	TRBD1	TGCACCGGACAGGAGTCCTACAATGAGCAGTTCTTC	CTGQESYNEQFF
TRBV29-1	.	TRBJ2-3	.	TGCAGCGTCCCCAGTTGGTACGGCACAGATACGCAGTATTTT	CSVPSWYGTDTQYF
TRBV29-1	.	TRBJ2-3	TRBD1	TGCAGCGTTCGACAGGGGCCCCAGGGACTGCAGTATTTT	CSVRQGPQGLQYF